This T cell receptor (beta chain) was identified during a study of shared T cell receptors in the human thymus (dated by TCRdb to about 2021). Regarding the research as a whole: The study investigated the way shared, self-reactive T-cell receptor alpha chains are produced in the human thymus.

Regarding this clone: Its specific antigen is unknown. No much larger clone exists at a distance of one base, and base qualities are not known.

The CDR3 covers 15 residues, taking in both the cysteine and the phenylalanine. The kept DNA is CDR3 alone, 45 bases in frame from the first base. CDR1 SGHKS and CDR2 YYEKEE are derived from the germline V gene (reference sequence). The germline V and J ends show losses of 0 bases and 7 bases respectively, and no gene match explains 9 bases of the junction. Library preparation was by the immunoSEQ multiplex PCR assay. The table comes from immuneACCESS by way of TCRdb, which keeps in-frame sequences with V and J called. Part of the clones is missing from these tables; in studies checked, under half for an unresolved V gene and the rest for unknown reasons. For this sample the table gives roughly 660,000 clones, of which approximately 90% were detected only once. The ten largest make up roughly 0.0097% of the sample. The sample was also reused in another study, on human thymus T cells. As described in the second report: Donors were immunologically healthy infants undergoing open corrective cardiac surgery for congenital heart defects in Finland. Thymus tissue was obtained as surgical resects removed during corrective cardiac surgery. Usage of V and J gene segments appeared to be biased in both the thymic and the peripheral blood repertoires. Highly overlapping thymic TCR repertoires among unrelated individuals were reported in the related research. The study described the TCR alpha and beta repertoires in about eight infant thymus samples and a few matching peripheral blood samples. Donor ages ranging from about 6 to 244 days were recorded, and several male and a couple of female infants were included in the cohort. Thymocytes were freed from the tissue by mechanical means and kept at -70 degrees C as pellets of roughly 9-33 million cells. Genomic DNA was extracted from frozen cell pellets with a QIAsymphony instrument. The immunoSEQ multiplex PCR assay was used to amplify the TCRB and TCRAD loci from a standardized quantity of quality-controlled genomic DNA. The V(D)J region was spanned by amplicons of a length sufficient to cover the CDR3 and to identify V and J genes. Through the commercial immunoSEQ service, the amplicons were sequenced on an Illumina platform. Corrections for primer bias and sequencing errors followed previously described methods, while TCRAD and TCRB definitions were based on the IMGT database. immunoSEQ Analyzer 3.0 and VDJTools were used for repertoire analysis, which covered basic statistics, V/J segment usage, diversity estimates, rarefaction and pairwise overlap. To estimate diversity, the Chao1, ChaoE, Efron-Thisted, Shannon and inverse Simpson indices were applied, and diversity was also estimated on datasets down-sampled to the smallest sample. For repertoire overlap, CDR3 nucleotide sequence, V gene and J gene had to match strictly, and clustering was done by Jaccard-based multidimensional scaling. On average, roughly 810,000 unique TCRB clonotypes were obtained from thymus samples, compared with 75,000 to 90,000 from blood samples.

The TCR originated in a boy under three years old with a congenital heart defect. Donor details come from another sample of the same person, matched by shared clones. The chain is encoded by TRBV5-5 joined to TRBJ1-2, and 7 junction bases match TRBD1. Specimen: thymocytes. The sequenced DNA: TGTGCCAGCAGCTTGGGAGGACAGGTTGACGGTGGCTACACCTTC. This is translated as CASSLGGQVDGGYTF.